The present TCR beta chain was sequenced within a study of T cell responses to AZD1222 COVID-19 vaccine. Across the study: Second-dose groups at about 4 or about 12 weeks were pooled.

Findings and limits, study-wide: It was only six AZD1222 recipients who were seropositive at baseline. White British ancestry dominated among donors, who included more females, and clonal diversity was possibly underestimated.

Data came from immunoSEQ multiplex PCR; TCRdb stores just in-frame clones and leaves some out. Seen here are about 85,000 clones, approximately 87% observed once, and the top ten hold approximately 7%. A note on this clone: The antigen is not known.

Sample: peripheral blood, taken on day 0 of AZD1222 vaccination. This sequence was found in an adult in good health.

CDR3 sequence: CASSEQGDGGYTF. Here the CDR3 DNA reads TGTGCCAGCAGTGAGCAGGGGGACGGTGGCTACACCTTC. The chain carries TRBV25-1 and TRBJ1-2; TRBD1 matches 7 bases. With 3 bases clipped from V and 7 bases from J, the junction kept 5 bases outside the gene matches. The CDR3 spans 13 residues. CDR1 and CDR2 (germline): MGHDK, SYGVNS.